This T cell receptor (beta chain) was found in a study of T cells in Graves' hyperthyroidism and ophthalmopathy. Findings and limits, study-wide: Progression to ophthalmopathy was predicted a median of roughly seven months early.

CDR1 and CDR2 (germline): SEHNR, FQNEAQ (reference sequence). This CDR3 comprises 16 residues. In the case of this clonotype: Its antigen remains unidentified. Germline is not matched at one junction end, which may reflect a read error.

There were TCR beta CDR3 regions amplified from RNA transcripts. First-round RT-PCR with HTBI primers amplified the TCR CDR3 region. Each CDR3 protein gets one entry after TCRdb re-called the multiplex PCR reads with MiXCR. The repertoire includes roughly 500,000 distinct CDR3 sequences, approximately 48% of them detected once, and about 40% sits in the top ten. This clonotype was obtained from an adult woman with Graves' disease, either hyperthyroidism or ophthalmopathy (not recorded which). V is TRBV7-9 and J is TRBJ2-2; 7 nucleotides match TRBD2. Sequencing used peripheral blood or thyroid tissue (not recorded which). The chain's CDR3 is CASSQEVAGPTGELFF. DNA of the CDR3: TGCGCCAGCAGCCAAGAGGTAGCGGGCCCCACCGGGGAGCTGTTTTTT.